Sequencing of this T cell receptor beta chain was carried out in a study of CD8 T cells in Susac syndrome. Per germline, CDR1 LNHNV and CDR2 YYDKDF (reference sequence). The CDR3 runs 15 residues. V gave up 0 bases and J gave up 4 bases; unmatched junction bases: 4. Whole-study findings and limits: There were some 16 Susac-specific public clones in total CD8+ repertoires and five in CD8+ TEMRA repertoires.

The T cells that were sequenced for TCR beta were CD8+ and CD4+ cells from blood. Random hexamers primed reverse transcription of roughly 0.45 to 1 ug RNA. By means of immunoSEQ multiplex PCR, TCR beta CDR3 spanning 54 Vbeta and 13 Jbeta underwent amplification. TCRdb reanalysed the immunoSEQ multiplex PCR reads using MiXCR and keeps one entry per CDR3 protein. The sample holds tens of thousands of distinct CDR3 sequences, roughly 96% seen once. A word on this clonotype: Its specificity is not known.

This clonotype was sampled from a human donor with Susac syndrome. The V gene is TRBV15, the J gene TRBJ2-5, with 8 bases identical to TRBD2. Sample: CD8+ T cells from PBMCs. Written as DNA, the CDR3 is TGTGCCACCAGCAGAGACCCGGGGGGGAGAGAGACCCAGTACTTC. Amino acid sequence: CATSRDPGGRETQYF. Drawing the rest from reference TRBV15 and TRBJ2-5, the complete variable domain is DAMVIQNPRYQVTQFGKPVTLSCSQTLNHNVMYWYQQKSSQAPKLLFHYYDKDFNNEADTPDNFQSRRPNTSFCFLDIRSPGLGDTAMYLCATSRDPGGRETQYFGPGTRLLVL.